This T cell receptor (beta chain) is from a study of a mutant IDH1 vaccine in newly diagnosed glioma. At the level of the study: Before enrollment, the patients had been treated with radiotherapy alone, temozolomide alone, or both together. Most of them had received both.

Time point reported: week 35, safety follow-up. One vaccine dose held 300 ug of mutant IDH1 20-mer peptide and came with topical imiquimod. Unmatched junction bases numbered 11, after V lost 1 base and J lost 2 bases. CDR1 is MNHEY and CDR2 is SMNVEV in the germline V gene (reference sequence). The length of the CDR3 is 20 residues. Sequenced by immunoSEQ multiplex PCR; TCRdb stores in-frame clones only, minus some. Seen here are over 40,000 clones, 75% to 90% observed once, and the top ten hold around 1.5%. Notes on this clone: Its target is unknown.

Whole-study results and caveats: Detectable vaccine-induced immune responses arose in roughly 93% of patients.

Sample: PBMCs, taken from a glioma patient whose treatment included an IDH1 peptide vaccine. The source is a man aged 40-49 years with glioma. This chain joins TRBV27 and TRBJ2-6; TRBD2 matches at 10 bases. For the CDR3, the DNA is TGTGCCAGCAGTTTATTTCAAGCTAGCGGGAGCTTCACTGGGGCCAACGTCCTGACTTTC. It translates to CASSLFQASGSFTGANVLTF. Drawing the rest from reference TRBV27 and TRBJ2-6, the complete variable domain is EAQVTQNPRYLITVTGKKLTVTCSQNMNHEYMSWYRQDPGLGLRQIYYSMNVEVTDKGDVPEGYKVSRKEKRNFPLILESPSPNQTSLYFCASSLFQASGSFTGANVLTFGAGSRLTVL.